This T cell receptor beta chain was documented in a study of cytomegalovirus exposure and HLA in healthy donors. Germline lookup yields CDR1 MNHEY and CDR2 SMNVEV (reference sequence). The CDR3 contains 13 residues. Unmatched junction bases numbered 5, after V lost 3 bases and J lost 15 bases. The primer mix had 60 Vbeta and 13 Jbeta primers. Only in-frame clones appear in the TCRdb table, and some are missing; sequencing was by immunoSEQ multiplex PCR. In the table there are nearly 200,000 clones, 82% of which are singletons. The sequencing input was PBMCs. J is TRBJ2-6 and V is TRBV27; 10 nucleotides agree with TRBD1. The clonotype originates from a woman aged 45-59 years in good health and CMV-seropositive. The chain's CDR3 is CASSLDRGGGLTF. CDR3 in DNA: TGTGCCAGCAGTTTGGACAGGGGGGGCGGCCTGACTTTC.